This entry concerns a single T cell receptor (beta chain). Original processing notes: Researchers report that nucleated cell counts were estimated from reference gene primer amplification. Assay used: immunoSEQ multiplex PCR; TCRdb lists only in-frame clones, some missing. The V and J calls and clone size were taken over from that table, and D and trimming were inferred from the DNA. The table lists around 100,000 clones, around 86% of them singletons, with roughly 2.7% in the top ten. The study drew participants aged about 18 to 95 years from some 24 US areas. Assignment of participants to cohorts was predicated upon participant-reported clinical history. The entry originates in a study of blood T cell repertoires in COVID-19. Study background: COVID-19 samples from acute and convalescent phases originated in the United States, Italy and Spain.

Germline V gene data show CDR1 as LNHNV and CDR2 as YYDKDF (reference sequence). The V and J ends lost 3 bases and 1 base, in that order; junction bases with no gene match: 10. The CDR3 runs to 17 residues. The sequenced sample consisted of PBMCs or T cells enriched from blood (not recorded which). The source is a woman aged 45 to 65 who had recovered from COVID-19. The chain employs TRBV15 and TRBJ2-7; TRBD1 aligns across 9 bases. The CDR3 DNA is TGTGCCACCAGCAGGGTGGACCTCGGGACAGGGTCCTACGAGCAGTACTTC. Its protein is CATSRVDLGTGSYEQYF.